The clone carrying this TCR beta chain was picked up many times. Its antigen remains unknown. The data are from a study of T cells in Graves' hyperthyroidism and ophthalmopathy. Study-wide background: Blood from the periphery was taken at initial diagnosis, before any treatment. General study points: Stable hyperthyroidism and ophthalmopathy were separated using 13 V-J signatures. Blood samples included most of the expanded thyroid clonotypes exceeding 0.001.

TCR beta CDR3 regions were amplified from RNA transcripts. During a first-round RT-PCR of the TCR CDR3, the HTBI primer set was used. TCRdb re-called the multiplex PCR reads with MiXCR, one entry per CDR3 protein. The sample includes around 350,000 distinct CDR3 sequences, around 14% of them seen just once. Sequencing was done on a sample of blood. The sequence was collected from a woman aged 18-35 years with Graves' hyperthyroidism.

This CDR3 is CSAFFLAVTSTDTQYF. The CDR3 bases are TGCAGTGCTTTTTTCTTAGCGGTTACTAGCACAGATACGCAGTATTTT. V gene TRBV20-1 combines with J gene TRBJ2-3, with D possibly TRBD2 on 6 matching bases. Trimming took off 5 bases at V and 0 bases at J, with 18 bases between the two ends. CDR3 length equals 16 residues. The germline V gene encodes CDR1 DFQATT and CDR2 SNEGSKA (reference sequence).